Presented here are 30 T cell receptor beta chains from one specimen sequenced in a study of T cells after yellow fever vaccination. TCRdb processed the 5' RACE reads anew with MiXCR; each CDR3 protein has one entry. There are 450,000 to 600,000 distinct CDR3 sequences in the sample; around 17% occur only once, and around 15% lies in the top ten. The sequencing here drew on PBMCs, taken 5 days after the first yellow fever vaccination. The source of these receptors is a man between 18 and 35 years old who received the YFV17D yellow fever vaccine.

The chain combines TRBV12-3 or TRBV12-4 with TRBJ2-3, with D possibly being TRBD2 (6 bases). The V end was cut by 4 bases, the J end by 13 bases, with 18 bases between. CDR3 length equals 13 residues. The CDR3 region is CASSSSGQGGKYF. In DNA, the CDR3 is TGTGCCAGCAGTTCCTCCGGTCAGGGAGGCAAGTATTTT.

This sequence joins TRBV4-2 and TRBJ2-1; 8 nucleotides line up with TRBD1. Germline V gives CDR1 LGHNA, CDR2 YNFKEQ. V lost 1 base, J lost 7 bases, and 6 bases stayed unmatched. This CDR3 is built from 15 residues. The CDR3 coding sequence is TGTGCCAGCAGCCAAGGGACAGGGACCGAGAATGAGCAGTTCTTC. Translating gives CASSQGTGTENEQFF.

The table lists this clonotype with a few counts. The CDR3 reads CASSQTNYGLAGDTQYF. The CDR3, as DNA: TGCGCCAGCAGCCAAACAAACTATGGACTAGCGGGAGATACGCAGTATTTT. The J gene is TRBJ2-3, the V gene TRBV4-1, with TRBD2 identical over 11 bases. The CDR3 totals 17 residues. Trimming cost V 2 bases and J 5 bases; bases outside gene matches: 9. Germline lookup yields CDR1 MGHRA and CDR2 YSYEKL.

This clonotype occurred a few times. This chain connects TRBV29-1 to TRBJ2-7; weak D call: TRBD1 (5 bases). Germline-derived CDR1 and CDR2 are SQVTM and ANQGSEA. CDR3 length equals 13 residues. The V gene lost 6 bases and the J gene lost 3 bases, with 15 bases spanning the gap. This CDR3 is CSVRQGVDYEQYV. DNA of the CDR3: TGCAGCGTCAGACAAGGGGTTGACTACGAGCAGTACGTC.

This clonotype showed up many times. DNA of the CDR3: TGTGCCAGCAGCTTTGGTGGGCAGGGCGGACGTGAAAAACTGTTTTTT. Amino acid sequence: CASSFGGQGGREKLFF. The genes are TRBV5-6 and TRBJ1-4; D possibly corresponds to TRBD1 (5 bases). V was pared by 2 bases and J by 7 bases, with 18 bases between. The germline V gene has CDR1 SGHDT and CDR2 YYEEEE. The CDR3 contains 16 residues. Using reference TRBV5-6 and TRBJ1-4 for the parts outside the CDR3, the full variable domain is DAGVTQSPTHLIKTRGQQVTLRCSPKSGHDTVSWYQQALGQGPQFIFQYYEEEERQRGNFPDRFSGHQFPNYSSELNVNALLLGDSALYLCASSFGGQGGREKLFFGSGTQLSVL.

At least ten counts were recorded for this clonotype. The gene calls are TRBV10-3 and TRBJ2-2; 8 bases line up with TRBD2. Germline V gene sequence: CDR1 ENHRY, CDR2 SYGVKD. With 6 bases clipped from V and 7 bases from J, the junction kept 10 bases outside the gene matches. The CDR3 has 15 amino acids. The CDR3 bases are TGTGCCATCAGCGAAACTAGCGGTGATGGCGGGGAGCTGTTTTTT. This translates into CAISETSGDGGELFF.

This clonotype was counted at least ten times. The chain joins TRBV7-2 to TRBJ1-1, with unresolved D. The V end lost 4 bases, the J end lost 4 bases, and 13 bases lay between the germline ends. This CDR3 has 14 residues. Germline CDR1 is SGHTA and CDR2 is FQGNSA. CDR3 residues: CASSSTGLGTEAFF. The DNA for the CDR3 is TGTGCCAGCAGCTCTACTGGGCTAGGCACTGAAGCTTTCTTT.

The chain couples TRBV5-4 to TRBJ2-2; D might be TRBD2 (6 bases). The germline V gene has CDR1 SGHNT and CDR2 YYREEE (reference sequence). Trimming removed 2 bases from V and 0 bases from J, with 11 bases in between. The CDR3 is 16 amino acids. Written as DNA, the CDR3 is TGTGCCAGCAGCTTTCGGGGGAGCCCGAACACCGGGGAGCTGTTTTTT. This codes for CASSFRGSPNTGELFF.

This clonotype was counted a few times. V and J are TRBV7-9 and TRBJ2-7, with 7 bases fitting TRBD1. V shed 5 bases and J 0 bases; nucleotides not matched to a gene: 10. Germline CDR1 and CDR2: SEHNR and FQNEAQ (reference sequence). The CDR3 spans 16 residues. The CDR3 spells CASSPLRGQRSYEQYF. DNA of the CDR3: TGTGCCAGCAGCCCCCTACGGGGACAGCGCTCCTACGAGCAGTACTTC.

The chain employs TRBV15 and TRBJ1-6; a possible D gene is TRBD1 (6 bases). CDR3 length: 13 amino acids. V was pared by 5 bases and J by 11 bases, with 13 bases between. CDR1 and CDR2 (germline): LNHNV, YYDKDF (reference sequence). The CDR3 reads CATSLGGGAPLHF. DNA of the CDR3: TGTGCCACCAGCCTTGGCGGGGGCGCACCCCTCCACTTT.

CDR3 sequence: CASRRGGRQDYGYTF. DNA of the CDR3: TGTGCCAGCCGGAGGGGGGGAAGGCAGGACTATGGCTACACCTTC. V usage is TRBV6-2 or TRBV6-3 and J usage is TRBJ1-2, with D possibly matching TRBD1 (6 bases). The CDR3 extends over 15 amino acids. Germline V CDR1 and CDR2: MNHEY, SVGEGT. Between the trimmed V and J ends, which lost 8 bases and 3 bases, there was a span of 19 bases.

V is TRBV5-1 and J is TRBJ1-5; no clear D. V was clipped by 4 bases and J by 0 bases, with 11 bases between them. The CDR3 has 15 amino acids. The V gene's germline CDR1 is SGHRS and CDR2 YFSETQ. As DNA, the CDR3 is TGCGCCAGCAGCGCGGGTGGGGATAGCAATCAGCCCCAGCATTTT. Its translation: CASSAGGDSNQPQHF.

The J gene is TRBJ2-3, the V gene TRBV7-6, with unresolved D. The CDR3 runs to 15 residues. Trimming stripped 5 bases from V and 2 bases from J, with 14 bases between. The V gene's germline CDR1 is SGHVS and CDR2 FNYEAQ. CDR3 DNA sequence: TGTGCCAGCAGCGAACGGGCCCTGTCCACAGATACGCAGTATTTT. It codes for CASSERALSTDTQYF.

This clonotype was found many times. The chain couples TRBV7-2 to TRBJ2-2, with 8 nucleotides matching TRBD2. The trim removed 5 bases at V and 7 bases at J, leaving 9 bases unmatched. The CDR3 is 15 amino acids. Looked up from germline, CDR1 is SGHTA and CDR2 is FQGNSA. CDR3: CASSQSRGGHGELFF. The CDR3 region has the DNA TGTGCCAGCAGCCAGTCCCGGGGGGGCCACGGGGAGCTGTTTTTT.

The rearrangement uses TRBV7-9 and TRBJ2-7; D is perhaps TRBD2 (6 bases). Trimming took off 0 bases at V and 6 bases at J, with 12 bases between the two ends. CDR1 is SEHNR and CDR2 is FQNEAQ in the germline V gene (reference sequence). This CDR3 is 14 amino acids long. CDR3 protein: CASSLAEGWGEQYF. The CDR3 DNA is TGTGCCAGCAGCTTAGCGGAGGGTTGGGGCGAGCAGTACTTC.

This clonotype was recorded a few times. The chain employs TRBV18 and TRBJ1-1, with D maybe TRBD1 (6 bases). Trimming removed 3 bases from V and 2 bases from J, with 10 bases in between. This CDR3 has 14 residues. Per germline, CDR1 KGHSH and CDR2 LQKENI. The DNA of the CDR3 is TGTGCCAGCTCACCTACAGGGATCAACACTGAAGCTTTCTTT. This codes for CASSPTGINTEAFF.

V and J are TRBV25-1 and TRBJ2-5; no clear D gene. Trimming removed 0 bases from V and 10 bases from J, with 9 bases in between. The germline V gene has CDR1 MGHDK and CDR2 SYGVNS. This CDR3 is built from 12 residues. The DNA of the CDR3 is TGTGCCAGCAGTGAATACGGAGACGGCCAGTACTTC. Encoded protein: CASSEYGDGQYF.

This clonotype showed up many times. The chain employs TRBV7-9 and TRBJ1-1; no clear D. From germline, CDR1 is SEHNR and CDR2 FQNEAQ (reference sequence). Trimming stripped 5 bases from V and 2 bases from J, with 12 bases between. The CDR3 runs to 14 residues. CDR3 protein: CASSRGLLNTEAFF. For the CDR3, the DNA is TGTGCCAGCAGCCGCGGACTCCTAAACACTGAAGCTTTCTTT.

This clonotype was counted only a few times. The CDR3 DNA sequence: TGTGCCAGCAGTGGATTTGGGGGACCCCGAAGCTCCTACAATGAGCAGTTCTTC. As protein: CASSGFGGPRSSYNEQFF. V is TRBV25-1 and J is TRBJ2-1; either TRBD1 or TRBD2 may fit D (5 bases each). The V gene lost 4 bases and the J gene lost 0 bases, with 19 bases spanning the gap. This CDR3 has 18 residues. Germline V CDR1 and CDR2: MGHDK, SYGVNS.

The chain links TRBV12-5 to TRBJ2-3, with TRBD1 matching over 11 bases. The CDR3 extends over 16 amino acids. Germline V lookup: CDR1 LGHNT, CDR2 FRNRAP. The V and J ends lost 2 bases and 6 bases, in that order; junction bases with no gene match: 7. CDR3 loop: CASGLFRTGGVDTQYF. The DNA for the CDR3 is TGTGCTAGTGGTTTGTTTCGGACAGGGGGCGTCGATACGCAGTATTTT.

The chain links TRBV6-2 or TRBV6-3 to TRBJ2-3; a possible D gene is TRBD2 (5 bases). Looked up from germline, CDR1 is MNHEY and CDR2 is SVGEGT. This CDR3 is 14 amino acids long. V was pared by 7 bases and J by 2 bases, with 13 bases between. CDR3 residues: CASTPPTNTDTQYF. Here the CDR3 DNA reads TGTGCCAGCACTCCCCCGACTAACACAGATACGCAGTATTTT.

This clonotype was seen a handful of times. This chain's CDR3 is CASSPQGGDYGYTF. DNA for the CDR3: TGTGCCAGCTCACCACAGGGAGGCGACTATGGCTACACCTTC. The chain recombines TRBV18 with TRBJ1-2; D not certain. The CDR3 loop spans 14 amino acids. CDR1 KGHSH and CDR2 LQKENI come from the germline V gene. Deletions cut 1 base from V and 3 bases from J, with 9 bases between.

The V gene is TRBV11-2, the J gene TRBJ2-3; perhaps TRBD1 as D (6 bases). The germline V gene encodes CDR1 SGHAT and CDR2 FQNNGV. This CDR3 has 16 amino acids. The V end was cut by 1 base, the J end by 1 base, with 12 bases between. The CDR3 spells CASSLGRDTGTDTQYF. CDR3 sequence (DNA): TGTGCCAGCAGCTTAGGCCGGGACACAGGCACAGATACGCAGTATTTT.

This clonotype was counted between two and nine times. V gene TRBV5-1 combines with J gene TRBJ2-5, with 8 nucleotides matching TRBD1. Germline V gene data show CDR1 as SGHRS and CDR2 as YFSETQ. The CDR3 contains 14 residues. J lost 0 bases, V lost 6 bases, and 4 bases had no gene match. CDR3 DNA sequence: TGCGCCAGCACGGTCAGGGGGCACCAAGAGACCCAGTACTTC. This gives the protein CASTVRGHQETQYF.

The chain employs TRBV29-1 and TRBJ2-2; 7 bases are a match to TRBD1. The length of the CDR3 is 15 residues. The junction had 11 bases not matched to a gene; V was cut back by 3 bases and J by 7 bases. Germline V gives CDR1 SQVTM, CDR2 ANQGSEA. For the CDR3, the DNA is TGCAGCGTTGACTTGGGCAAGGGGGCGTACGGGGAGCTGTTTTTT. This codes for CSVDLGKGAYGELFF.

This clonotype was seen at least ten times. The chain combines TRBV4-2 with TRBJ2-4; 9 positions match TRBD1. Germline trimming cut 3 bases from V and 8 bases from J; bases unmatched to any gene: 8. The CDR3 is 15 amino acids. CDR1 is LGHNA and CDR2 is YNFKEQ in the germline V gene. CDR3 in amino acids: CASSHRQGVGDIQYF. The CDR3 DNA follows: TGTGCCAGCAGCCATAGACAGGGGGTAGGAGACATTCAGTACTTC.

In DNA form, the CDR3 reads TGTGCCAGCAGCCCGTTCCCCAAAGAGACCCAGTACTTC. Translating it yields CASSPFPKETQYF. The genes are TRBV7-9 and TRBJ2-5; D call uncertain. The CDR3 is 13 amino acids. Deletions cut 5 bases from V and 3 bases from J, with 10 bases between. The germline V gene has CDR1 SEHNR and CDR2 FQNEAQ (reference sequence).

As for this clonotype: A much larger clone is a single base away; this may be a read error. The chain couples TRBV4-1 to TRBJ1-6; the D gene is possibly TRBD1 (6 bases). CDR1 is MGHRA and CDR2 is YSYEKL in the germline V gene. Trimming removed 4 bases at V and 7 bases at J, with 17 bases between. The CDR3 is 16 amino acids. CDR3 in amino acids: CASSLRTVRVNSPLHF. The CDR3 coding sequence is TGCGCCAGCAGCCTGAGGACAGTACGGGTGAATTCACCCCTCCACTTT.

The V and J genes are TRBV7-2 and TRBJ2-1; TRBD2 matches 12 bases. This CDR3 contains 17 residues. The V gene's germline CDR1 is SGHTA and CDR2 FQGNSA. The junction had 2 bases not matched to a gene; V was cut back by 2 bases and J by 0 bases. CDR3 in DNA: TGTGCCAGCAGCTTACGGACTAGCGGGGTCTCCTACAATGAGCAGTTCTTC. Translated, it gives CASSLRTSGVSYNEQFF.

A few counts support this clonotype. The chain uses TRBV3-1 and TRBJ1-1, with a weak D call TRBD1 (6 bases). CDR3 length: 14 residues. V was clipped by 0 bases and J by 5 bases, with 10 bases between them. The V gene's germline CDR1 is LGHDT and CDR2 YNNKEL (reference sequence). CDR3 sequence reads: CASSQDRGRTEAFF. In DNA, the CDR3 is TGTGCCAGCAGCCAAGACAGGGGACGGACTGAAGCTTTCTTT.